The 8 T cell receptor beta chains given below trace back to one sample, sequenced in a study of PD-1 blockade in mismatch repair-deficient tumors. The repertoire was sequenced with immunoSEQ multiplex PCR; TCRdb's copy has only in-frame clones and lacks some. The sample yields roughly 15,000 clones, roughly 84% seen once. The starting material was PBMCs, obtained before pembrolizumab treatment. All receptors derive from an adult with mismatch repair-deficient cancer.

The CDR3 is CASSPSLAGVTGELFF. CDR3 DNA sequence: TGCGCCAGCAGCCCGTCACTAGCGGGAGTTACCGGGGAGCTGTTTTTT. J is TRBJ2-2 and V is TRBV5-1; TRBD2 matches 11 bases. This CDR3 is 16 amino acids long. Germline lookup yields CDR1 SGHRS and CDR2 YFSETQ. V was pared by 4 bases and J by 5 bases, with 7 bases of the junction left unmatched. Supplemented by reference TRBV5-1 and TRBJ2-2, the full variable domain reads KAGVTQTPRYLIKTRGQQVTLSCSPISGHRSVSWYQQTPGQGLQFLFEYFSETQRNKGNFPGRFSGRQFSNSRSEMNVSTLELGDSALYLCASSPSLAGVTGELFFGEGSRLTVL.

The chain has TRBV5-5 and TRBJ2-7; D gene uncertain. The CDR3 has 14 amino acids. Trimming removed 3 bases at V and 4 bases at J, with 14 bases between. The V gene's germline CDR1 is SGHKS and CDR2 YYEKEE (reference sequence). In DNA form, the CDR3 reads TGTGCCAGCAGCTCTTACATACGAATTTACGAGCAGTACTTC. Amino acids: CASSSYIRIYEQYF. The whole variable domain, filled in from reference TRBV5-5 and TRBJ2-7, reads DAGVTQSPTHLIKTRGQQVTLRCSPISGHKSVSWYQQVLGQGPQFIFQYYEKEERGRGNFPDRFSARQFPNYSSELNVNALLLGDSALYLCASSSYIRIYEQYFGPGTRLTVT.

The chain recombines TRBV15 with TRBJ2-7; the match to TRBD2 covers 12 bases. The germline CDR1 and CDR2 sequences are LNHNV and YYDKDF (reference sequence). The length of the CDR3 is 20 residues. V trimming: 4 bases; J trimming: 1 base; junction bases outside the gene matches: 17. CDR3 sequence reads: CATSIKPGLAGNPRSYEQYF. The DNA for the CDR3 is TGTGCCACCAGCATCAAGCCGGGACTAGCGGGCAACCCGAGGTCCTACGAGCAGTACTTC.

This rearrangement joins TRBV5-5 to TRBJ1-5; D not certain. This CDR3 spans 14 amino acids. Germline loops: CDR1 SGHKS, CDR2 YYEKEE (reference sequence). V was clipped by 4 bases and J by 3 bases, with 11 bases between them. The CDR3 sequence is CASSPGGLNQPQHF. The CDR3 DNA reads as TGTGCCAGCAGCCCCGGCGGCCTCAATCAGCCCCAGCATTTT.

The chain joins TRBV10-2 to TRBJ2-7; TRBD1 might be the D (7 bases). V gave up 10 bases and J gave up 4 bases, with 20 bases separating them. CDR3 length equals 14 residues. Germline V gene sequence: CDR1 WSHSY, CDR2 SAAADI. The CDR3 sequence is CATNRGGAVYEQYF. DNA for the CDR3: TGCGCCACCAACAGGGGAGGTGCTGTATACGAGCAGTACTTC.

V and J are TRBV4-1 and TRBJ2-5; 9 nucleotides align to TRBD2. Trimming cost V 4 bases and J 5 bases; bases outside gene matches: 11. The CDR3 consists of 16 residues. Germline CDR1 is MGHRA and CDR2 is YSYEKL. In DNA, the CDR3 is TGCGCCAGCAGCCCGGGGGTTAGCGGGAGTGGCGAGACCCAGTACTTC. This translates into CASSPGVSGSGETQYF.

The gene calls are TRBV5-1 and TRBJ2-5, with 8 bases that match TRBD1. Germline CDR1 reads SGHRS; CDR2 reads YFSETQ. This CDR3 has 12 amino acids. Losses at the gene ends were 3 bases for V and 7 bases for J; bases not matched to a gene: 2. The CDR3 DNA is TGCGCCAGCAGCTCCGACAGGGGGACCCAGTACTTC. Amino acid sequence: CASSSDRGTQYF.

CDR3 DNA sequence: TGCGCCAGCAGCTTGTGGGGACAGGGCGGCGAGGAGACCCAGTACTTC. It specifies CASSLWGQGGEETQYF. The chain employs TRBV5-1 and TRBJ2-5, with TRBD1 matching 9 bases. Losses at the gene ends were 1 base for V and 5 bases for J; bases not matched to a gene: 9. This CDR3 spans 16 amino acids. Germline-derived CDR1 and CDR2 are SGHRS and YFSETQ.